These 19 T cell receptor beta chains were all obtained from the same sample, sequenced in a study of blood T cell repertoires in COVID-19. Generated by immunoSEQ multiplex PCR, the TCRdb table keeps only in-frame clones and is missing some. This sample has around 450,000 clones, with around 90% found just once. The sequenced sample was PBMCs or T cells enriched from blood (not recorded which). The receptors come from a woman aged 18-29 years with acute COVID-19.

This chain links TRBV7-2 with TRBJ1-2, with D possibly matching TRBD1 (5 bases). Germline V CDR1 and CDR2: SGHTA, FQGNSA. The CDR3 has 14 residues. V was trimmed by 6 bases and J by 8 bases, leaving 19 bases between them. CDR3 in amino acids: CASRPLLSGMGYTF. The CDR3 nucleotides read TGTGCCAGCAGACCCCTACTATCAGGGATGGGCTACACCTTC. The full variable domain, rest sourced from reference TRBV7-2 and TRBJ1-2, is GAGVSQSPSNKVTEKGKDVELRCDPISGHTALYWYRQSLGQGLEFLIYFQGNSAPDKSGLPSDRFSAERTGGSVSTLTIQRTQQEDSAVYLCASRPLLSGMGYTFGSGTRLTVV.

The V and J genes are TRBV29-1 and TRBJ2-7; perhaps TRBD1 as D (5 bases). Germline assignment: CDR1 SQVTM and CDR2 ANQGSEA. The CDR3 covers 12 residues. V was trimmed by 6 bases and J by 2 bases, leaving 11 bases between them. The DNA for the CDR3 is TGCAGCGTCCATTTGACAGCCTACGAGCAGTACTTC. Protein sequence: CSVHLTAYEQYF.

The gene calls are TRBV7-2 and TRBJ2-7; 7 nucleotides match TRBD1. V dropped 5 bases and J dropped 3; count of bases not matched to a gene: 7. This CDR3 spans 14 amino acids. Looked up from germline, CDR1 is SGHTA and CDR2 is FQGNSA. DNA for the CDR3: TGTGCCAGCAGCGAGACAGGGAGCGGCTACGAGCAGTACTTC. It translates to CASSETGSGYEQYF.

This clone was detected only once. The chain carries TRBV24-1 and TRBJ2-7; 13 bases match TRBD2. The V and J ends lost 4 bases and 0 bases, in that order; junction bases with no gene match: 5. The CDR3 totals 17 residues. Germline assignment: CDR1 KGHDR and CDR2 SFDVKD. In DNA form, the CDR3 reads TGTGCCACCAGTGAATCCGGGACTAGCGGGAACTCCTACGAGCAGTACTTC. It is translated as CATSESGTSGNSYEQYF.

The chain employs TRBV2 and TRBJ2-5; 7 bases align to TRBD2. This CDR3 spans 14 amino acids. Trimming took 6 bases from V and 4 from J; bases not matched to a gene: 8. Germline CDR1 SNHLY, CDR2 FYNNEI. Written as DNA, the CDR3 is TGTGCCAGCAGGGAATTGACGGGGGGAGAGACCCAGTACTTC. Translating it yields CASRELTGGETQYF.

The rearrangement links TRBV15 to TRBJ2-1; unclear D gene. The CDR3 is 17 residues long. The germline V gene has CDR1 LNHNV and CDR2 YYDKDF (reference sequence). V was clipped by 2 bases and J by 0 bases, with 14 bases between them. The CDR3 protein is CATSRNYQTSSYNEQFF. In nucleotides, the CDR3 is TGTGCCACCAGCAGAAACTACCAAACGAGCTCCTACAATGAGCAGTTCTTC. Complete variable domain (other parts from reference TRBV15 and TRBJ2-1): DAMVIQNPRYQVTQFGKPVTLSCSQTLNHNVMYWYQQKSSQAPKLLFHYYDKDFNNEADTPDNFQSRRPNTSFCFLDIRSPGLGDTAMYLCATSRNYQTSSYNEQFFGPGTRLTVL.

The chain is built from TRBV10-2 and TRBJ1-1; no firm D call. The CDR3 length is 14 residues. Germline-derived CDR1 and CDR2 are WSHSY and SAAADI. V was cut by 3 bases and J by 3 bases, with 11 bases left in between. The CDR3 DNA follows: TGCGCCAGCAGTGACGGCAGCGGGGACACTGAAGCTTTCTTT. This gives the protein CASSDGSGDTEAFF.

This chain links TRBV7-3 with TRBJ1-1, with D maybe TRBD1 (5 bases). Germline V CDR1 and CDR2: SGHTA, FQGTGA. The ends were cut back, 2 bases at V and 4 bases at J, with 8 bases in the middle. This CDR3 comprises 13 residues. The CDR3 protein is CASSLLQGTEAFF. The CDR3 DNA is TGTGCCAGCAGCTTATTGCAGGGCACTGAAGCTTTCTTT.

Concerning this clone: At the DNA level, this CDR3 is encoded by other sequences in the same sample as well. The V gene is TRBV7-9, the J gene TRBJ2-5; TRBD2 is a possible D gene (5 bases). The V end was cut by 0 bases, the J end by 2 bases, with 10 bases between. Per germline, CDR1 SEHNR and CDR2 FQNEAQ (reference sequence). The CDR3 totals 15 residues. Written as DNA, the CDR3 is TGTGCCAGCAGCTTAGCGGGTGGCGGGCAAGAGACCCAGTACTTC. Protein: CASSLAGGGQETQYF.

The CDR3 region has the DNA TGTGCCAGCAGTTACGATGGACGGGAGTACTCCTACGAGCAGTACTTC. The encoded protein is CASSYDGREYSYEQYF. V is TRBV6-2 or TRBV6-3 and J is TRBJ2-7; the D gene is possibly TRBD2 (6 bases). V was cut by 2 bases and J by 0 bases, with 14 bases left in between. The CDR3 runs 16 residues. Germline V gives CDR1 MNHEY, CDR2 SVGEGT.

This clone was observed once. The gene calls are TRBV3-1 (or the pseudogene TRBV3-2) and TRBJ2-5; TRBD2 agrees at 10 bases. CDR3 length: 16 residues. CDR1 and CDR2 (germline): LGHDT, YNNKEL (reference sequence). V trimming: 2 bases; J trimming: 3 bases; junction bases outside the gene matches: 6. CDR3: CASSQRGAGGKETQYF. CDR3 DNA: TGTGCCAGCAGCCAAAGGGGAGCGGGGGGGAAAGAGACCCAGTACTTC.

V gene TRBV28 combines with J gene TRBJ1-2; D gene unclear. The CDR3 consists of 12 residues. With 10 bases removed from V and 5 bases from J, the gap between germline ends came to 14 bases. Germline assignment: CDR1 MDHEN and CDR2 SYDVKM. The CDR3 loop is CATMKVGYGYTF. CDR3 nucleotides: TGTGCCACCATGAAGGTCGGGTATGGCTACACCTTC.

The chain links TRBV10-3 to TRBJ1-1; TRBD1 aligns across 7 bases. Germline V gives CDR1 ENHRY, CDR2 SYGVKD. This CDR3 is 14 amino acids long. Trimming at V came to 9 bases and at J to 1 base, leaving 8 bases not matched to a gene. CDR3 loop: CAMRTGVGNTEAFF. The CDR3, as DNA: TGTGCCATGCGGACAGGAGTGGGGAACACTGAAGCTTTCTTT.

DNA for the CDR3: TGTGCCAGCAGTGACGGACTAGCGGGGCAGCAGTTCTTC. Translated: CASSDGLAGQQFF. The chain recombines TRBV25-1 with TRBJ2-1, with TRBD2 matching 12 bases. Germline V CDR1 and CDR2: MGHDK, SYGVNS. With 3 bases clipped from V and 11 bases from J, the junction kept 2 bases outside the gene matches. This CDR3 has 13 residues.

The V gene is TRBV11-2, the J gene TRBJ1-2, with D maybe TRBD1 (6 bases). Per germline, CDR1 SGHAT and CDR2 FQNNGV. V was clipped by 5 bases and J by 5 bases, with 21 bases between them. The CDR3 has 16 amino acids. The CDR3 loop reads CASSILQGHLTYGYTF. The CDR3 nucleotides are TGTGCCAGCAGCATCCTACAGGGACACCTCACATATGGCTACACCTTC.

There are a few counts of this clone. The V and J genes are TRBV6-5 and TRBJ1-6, with a tentative D call TRBD1 (5 bases). The CDR3 covers 13 residues. Trimming cost V 6 bases and J 5 bases, with 8 bases left between them. Germline V gene sequence: CDR1 MNHEY, CDR2 SVGAGI. The DNA for the CDR3 is TGTGCCAGCAGGTCAGGGAATAATTCACCCCTCCACTTT. The encoded protein is CASRSGNNSPLHF.

The chain is built from TRBV24-1 and TRBJ1-4; 7 nucleotides match TRBD1. Germline V gene sequence: CDR1 KGHDR, CDR2 SFDVKD. The CDR3 runs to 17 residues. V was pared by 1 base and J by 0 bases, with 4 bases of the junction left unmatched. CDR3 sequence reads: CATSDFGQDATNEKLFF. The CDR3 DNA reads as TGTGCCACCAGTGATTTCGGACAGGATGCAACTAATGAAAAACTGTTTTTT.

CDR3 DNA: TGTGCCACCAAGCAGGAGGGGACCTTGTGTAGAAACATTCAGTACTTC. This translates into CATKQEGTLCRNIQYF. V usage is TRBV24-1 and J usage is TRBJ2-4; possible D gene TRBD2, 6 bases. The germline V gene has CDR1 KGHDR and CDR2 SFDVKD. The CDR3 consists of 16 residues. Trimming pared 8 bases from V and 6 bases from J, leaving 22 bases between.

The genes are TRBV19 and TRBJ2-6, with 8 bases aligning to TRBD1. This CDR3 is built from 17 residues. After removal of 6 bases from V and 4 bases from J, the junction contained 11 bases not matched to a gene. Germline CDR1 and CDR2: LNHDA and SQIVND (reference sequence). The CDR3 sequence is CASRSGQALVGANVLTF. CDR3 sequence (DNA): TGTGCCAGTAGATCGGGACAGGCGCTAGTAGGGGCCAACGTCCTGACTTTC.